This is a list of T cell receptor beta chains from one sample in a study of blood T cell repertoires in COVID-19. The data were produced by immunoSEQ multiplex PCR, yet TCRdb's version contains in-frame clones alone and is incomplete. This sample has about 250,000 clones; approximately 80% occur once, and the top ten carry nearly 9%. The source material was peripheral blood. The source of these receptors is a man older than 75 with acute or convalescent COVID-19. The CDR3 runs from the conserved cysteine through the conserved F or W. A D gene is named only where the DNA matches it firmly. Part of the rows lack a size; the others show once, few, many or a class for expanded clones.

j_gene: TRBJ1-1; abundance: .; d_gene: .; v_gene: TRBV7-9; CDR3aa: CASSHRGLRLNTEAFF; CDR3nt: TGTGCCAGCAGCCATAGAGGTCTACGTTTGAACACTGAAGCTTTCTTT
j_gene: TRBJ2-7; abundance: once; d_gene: TRBD1; v_gene: TRBV29-1; CDR3aa: CSVARGQGDYEQYF; CDR3nt: TGCAGCGTTGCCCGGGGACAGGGGGACTACGAGCAGTACTTC
j_gene: TRBJ2-1; abundance: .; d_gene: TRBD2; v_gene: TRBV23-1; CDR3aa: CASTVGTSDDEQFF; CDR3nt: TGCGCCAGCACCGTGGGGACTAGCGATGATGAGCAGTTCTTC
j_gene: TRBJ2-1; abundance: .; d_gene: TRBD1; v_gene: TRBV6-5; CDR3aa: CASRPGGGYNEQFF; CDR3nt: TGTGCCAGCAGGCCAGGGGGCGGCTACAATGAGCAGTTCTTC
j_gene: TRBJ2-3; abundance: .; d_gene: .; v_gene: TRBV19; CDR3aa: CASSAQGARDTQYF; CDR3nt: TGTGCCAGTAGTGCCCAGGGTGCTAGGGATACGCAGTATTTT
j_gene: TRBJ2-7; abundance: .; d_gene: TRBD1; v_gene: TRBV18; CDR3aa: CASSTGTGTYEQYF; CDR3nt: TGTGCCAGCTCAACCGGGACAGGGACCTACGAGCAGTACTTC
j_gene: TRBJ2-7; abundance: .; d_gene: .; v_gene: TRBV7-8; CDR3aa: CASSLVRGGSYEQYF; CDR3nt: TGTGCCAGCAGCTTAGTACGAGGGGGCTCCTACGAGCAGTACTTC
j_gene: TRBJ1-4; abundance: .; d_gene: TRBD1; v_gene: TRBV4-1; CDR3aa: CASSPGQGATREKLFF; CDR3nt: TGCGCCAGCAGTCCGGGACAGGGGGCGACTAGGGAAAAACTGTTTTTT
j_gene: TRBJ1-5; abundance: .; d_gene: .; v_gene: TRBV19; CDR3aa: CASSPRQHNQPQHF; CDR3nt: TGTGCCAGTAGTCCGCGACAACACAATCAGCCCCAGCATTTT
j_gene: TRBJ2-7; abundance: .; d_gene: TRBD1; v_gene: TRBV11-2; CDR3aa: CASSLSRGGYYEQYF; CDR3nt: TGTGCCAGCAGCTTATCCCGAGGGGGCTATTACGAGCAGTACTTC
j_gene: TRBJ2-7; abundance: .; d_gene: .; v_gene: TRBV28; CDR3aa: CASSSPAYEQYF; CDR3nt: TGTGCCAGCAGTTCCCCTGCCTACGAGCAGTACTTC